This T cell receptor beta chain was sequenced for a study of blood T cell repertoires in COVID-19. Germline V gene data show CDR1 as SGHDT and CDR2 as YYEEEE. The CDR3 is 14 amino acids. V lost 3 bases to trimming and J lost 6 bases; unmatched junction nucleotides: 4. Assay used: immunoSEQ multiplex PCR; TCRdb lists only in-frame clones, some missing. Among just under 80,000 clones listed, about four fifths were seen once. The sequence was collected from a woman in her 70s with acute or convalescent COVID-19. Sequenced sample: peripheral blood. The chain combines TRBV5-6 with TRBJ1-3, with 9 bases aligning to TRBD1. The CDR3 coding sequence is TGTGCCAGCAGCTGGGGACAGGGCCCAAACACCATATATTTT. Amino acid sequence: CASSWGQGPNTIYF.